Following are 5 T cell receptor beta chains from one sample sequenced in a study of T cell responses to AZD1222 COVID-19 vaccine. Data came from immunoSEQ multiplex PCR; TCRdb stores just in-frame clones and leaves some out. Here the sample spans 200,000 to 300,000 clones, just over 90% being singletons. Material: peripheral blood, obtained on day 0 of AZD1222 vaccination. The origin of the receptors is an adult in good health.

This clone is a singleton in its sample. The gene calls are TRBV7-8 and TRBJ1-5, with TRBD1 matching 8 bases. Trimming removed 5 bases from V and 7 bases from J; junction bases left unmatched: 4. Germline V gene data show CDR1 as SGHVS and CDR2 as FQNEAQ. The CDR3 contains 13 residues. CDR3 loop: CASSGQGGQPQHF. The CDR3 bases are TGTGCCAGCAGCGGACAGGGTGGCCAGCCCCAGCATTTT.

V usage is TRBV18 and J usage is TRBJ2-5; no firm D call. Germline CDR1 and CDR2: KGHSH and LQKENI. Trimming removed 4 bases from V and 5 bases from J, with 8 bases in between. This CDR3 contains 12 residues. CDR3 DNA: TGTGCCAGCTCACTCCCCCTGGAGACCCAGTACTTC. It codes for CASSLPLETQYF. Based on the CDR3 plus reference TRBV18 and TRBJ2-5, the full variable domain is NAGVMQNPRHLVRRRGQEARLRCSPMKGHSHVYWYRQLPEEGLKFMVYLQKENIIDESGMPKERFSAEFPKEGPSILRIQQVVRGDSAAYFCASSLPLETQYFGPGTRLLVL.

This chain joins TRBV5-1 and TRBJ2-7; no clear D gene. The CDR3 length is 12 residues. Trimming pared 0 bases from V and 7 bases from J, leaving 8 bases between. CDR1 and CDR2 from the germline V gene are SGHRS and YFSETQ. CDR3 sequence (DNA): TGCGCCAGCAGCTTGGACAGCAGGGAGCAGTACTTC. Translated, it gives CASSLDSREQYF.

The chain uses TRBV6-5 and TRBJ2-1; D might be TRBD1 or TRBD2, each matching 6 bases. Germline V CDR1 and CDR2: MNHEY, SVGAGI. V was cut by 6 bases and J by 2 bases, with 14 bases left in between. This CDR3 region has 15 residues. CDR3 protein: CASRSEGGPYNEQFF. The CDR3 DNA follows: TGTGCCAGCAGATCCGAAGGGGGGCCCTACAATGAGCAGTTCTTC.

J is TRBJ1-4 and V is TRBV7-2; 10 bases align to TRBD1. CDR3 length: 19 amino acids. Losses at the gene ends were 3 bases for V and 0 bases for J; bases not matched to a gene: 10. Germline CDR1 SGHTA, CDR2 FQGNSA. The CDR3 is CASSLTGTGVVATNEKLFF. DNA of the CDR3: TGTGCCAGCAGCTTGACCGGGACAGGGGTAGTTGCAACTAATGAAAAACTGTTTTTT. Together with reference TRBV7-2 and TRBJ1-4, the CDR3 gives the full variable domain: GAGVSQSPSNKVTEKGKDVELRCDPISGHTALYWYRQSLGQGLEFLIYFQGNSAPDKSGLPSDRFSAERTGGSVSTLTIQRTQQEDSAVYLCASSLTGTGVVATNEKLFFGSGTQLSVL.